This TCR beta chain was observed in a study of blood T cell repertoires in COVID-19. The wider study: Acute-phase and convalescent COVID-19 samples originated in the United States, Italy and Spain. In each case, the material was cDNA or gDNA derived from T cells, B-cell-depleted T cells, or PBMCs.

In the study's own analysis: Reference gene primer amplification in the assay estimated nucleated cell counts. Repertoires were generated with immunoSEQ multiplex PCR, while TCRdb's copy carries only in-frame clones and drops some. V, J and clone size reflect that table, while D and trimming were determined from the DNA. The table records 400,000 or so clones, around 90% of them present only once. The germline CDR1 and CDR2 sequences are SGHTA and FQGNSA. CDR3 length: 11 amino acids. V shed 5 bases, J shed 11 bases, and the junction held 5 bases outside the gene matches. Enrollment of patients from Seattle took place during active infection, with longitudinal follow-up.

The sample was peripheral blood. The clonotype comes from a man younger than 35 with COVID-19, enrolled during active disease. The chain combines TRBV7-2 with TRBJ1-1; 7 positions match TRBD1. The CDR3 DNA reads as TGTGCCAGCAGCCAGGGGGTCGGGGCTTTCTTT. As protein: CASSQGVGAFF.